This T cell receptor (beta chain) derives from a study of CD8 T cells in Susac syndrome. Regarding this clonotype: Its antigen is still unknown.

Per germline, CDR1 MNHEY and CDR2 SMNVEV (reference sequence). With 5 bases clipped from V and 1 base from J, the junction kept 8 bases outside the gene matches. The CDR3 totals 16 residues. From blood CD8+ and CD4+ T cells, TCR beta sequences were generated. The patients who served as multiple sclerosis controls were treatment-naive and had stable or active relapsing-remitting disease that fulfilled the revised McDonald criteria. Study-wide points: As the study acknowledged, the number of individuals who were part of its TCR sequencing and HLA analysis was relatively small.

Random-hexamer reverse transcription was applied to roughly 0.5 to 1 ug RNA. TCRdb re-analysed the immunoSEQ multiplex PCR reads in MiXCR, keeping a single row per CDR3 protein. The repertoire has 150,000 to 200,000 distinct CDR3 sequences, roughly 95% of them found once; the top ten carry around 0.15%. The receptor was derived from a human donor with multiple sclerosis. The sample was CD8+ T cells from PBMCs. The gene calls are TRBV27 and TRBJ2-7, with TRBD2 matching over 10 bases. The CDR3 here is CASSPSSGSLSYEQYF. CDR3 sequence (DNA): TGTGCCAGCAGTCCCTCTAGCGGGAGCCTATCCTACGAGCAGTACTTC.